The 18 T cell receptor beta chains presented below share a single source sample, sequenced in a study of cytomegalovirus exposure and HLA in healthy donors. Only in-frame clones appear in the TCRdb table, and some are missing; sequencing was by immunoSEQ multiplex PCR. Found here are about 260,000 clones, about 92% of them singletons; the top ten hold approximately 3.1%. Sequenced: PBMCs. Source of these receptors: a woman younger than 45 in good health and CMV-seronegative.

The rearrangement links TRBV9 to TRBJ1-3, with a tentative D call TRBD1 (6 bases). The germline V and J ends were trimmed by 0 bases and 4 bases, with 11 bases remaining between them. This CDR3 spans 15 amino acids. Per germline, CDR1 SGDLS and CDR2 YYNGEE. CDR3 in DNA: TGTGCCAGCAGCGTAGGAGGGGGAGAGGGAAACACCATATATTTT. Translation gives CASSVGGGEGNTIYF. The whole variable domain, remainder taken from reference TRBV9 and TRBJ1-3, is DSGVTQTPKHLITATGQRVTLRCSPRSGDLSVYWYQQSLDQGLQFLIQYYNGEERAKGNILERFSAQQFPDLHSELNLSSLELGDSALYFCASSVGGGEGNTIYFGEGSWLTVV.

The rearrangement links TRBV4-1 to TRBJ2-1, with D maybe TRBD2 (6 bases). In germline, CDR1 is MGHRA, CDR2 YSYEKL. The germline V and J ends were trimmed by 3 bases and 0 bases, with 18 bases remaining between them. CDR3 length equals 18 residues. The CDR3 sequence is CASSQGFLARNSYNEQFF. The CDR3 DNA is TGCGCCAGCAGCCAGGGGTTCCTAGCGAGAAACTCCTACAATGAGCAGTTCTTC.

The genes are TRBV5-1 and TRBJ1-2, with no clear D. Germline CDR1 SGHRS, CDR2 YFSETQ. The V and J ends lost 0 bases and 8 bases respectively, with 14 bases between them. The CDR3 contains 14 residues. The CDR3 is CASSLDIIGSGYTF. For the CDR3, the DNA is TGCGCCAGCAGCTTGGACATTATTGGGAGCGGCTACACCTTC. Together with reference TRBV5-1 and TRBJ1-2, the CDR3 gives the full variable domain: KAGVTQTPRYLIKTRGQQVTLSCSPISGHRSVSWYQQTPGQGLQFLFEYFSETQRNKGNFPGRFSGRQFSNSRSEMNVSTLELGDSALYLCASSLDIIGSGYTFGSGTRLTVV.

The rearrangement uses TRBV28 and TRBJ2-4, with 10 bases aligning to TRBD1. The CDR3 covers 16 residues. With V trimmed by 6 bases and J by 1 base, 6 bases remained unmatched. In germline, CDR1 is MDHEN, CDR2 SYDVKM. Here the CDR3 reads CASSLVDRGAKNIQYF. CDR3 nucleotides: TGTGCCAGCAGCTTGGTGGACAGGGGGGCCAAAAACATTCAGTACTTC.

The rearrangement links TRBV7-9 to TRBJ1-3; 7 positions agree with TRBD1. The CDR3 is 15 residues long. J gave up 0 bases and V 4 bases, and 3 bases lay outside the gene matches. Germline CDR1 reads SEHNR; CDR2 reads FQNEAQ (reference sequence). CDR3 DNA: TGTGCCAGCAGCTCCGGGACAGACTCTGGAAACACCATATATTTT. Amino acids: CASSSGTDSGNTIYF.

The gene calls are TRBV10-3 and TRBJ2-3; 7 bases align to TRBD1. CDR3 length equals 18 residues. Germline-derived CDR1 and CDR2 are ENHRY and SYGVKD. Trimming removed 2 bases from V and 2 bases from J; junction bases left unmatched: 13. The CDR3 sequence: CAISERLGTATTTDTQYF. For the CDR3, the DNA is TGTGCCATCAGTGAGCGTTTGGGGACAGCGACGACCACAGATACGCAGTATTTT.

The V and J genes are TRBV30 and TRBJ2-1; 11 bases match TRBD2. This CDR3 region has 19 residues. From germline, CDR1 is GTSNPN and CDR2 SVGIG (reference sequence). The V gene end was trimmed by 1 base and the J gene end by 1 base; junction bases not matched to a gene: 12. CDR3 in amino acids: CAWSGPRSGRAGSYNEQFF. For the CDR3, the DNA is TGTGCCTGGAGTGGTCCTCGTAGCGGGAGGGCCGGGTCCTACAATGAGCAGTTCTTC.

The gene calls are TRBV7-8 and TRBJ1-1; unclear D gene. The germline V gene encodes CDR1 SGHVS and CDR2 FQNEAQ. CDR3 length: 15 residues. Between the trimmed V and J ends, which lost 4 bases and 3 bases, there was a span of 15 bases. CDR3: CASSSSGFRDTEAFF. The CDR3 DNA follows: TGTGCCAGCAGCTCGAGCGGATTTCGGGACACTGAAGCTTTCTTT.

For the CDR3, the DNA is TGCGCCAGCAGCTTAGCGCGGGAGCAGTTCTTC. Translation gives CASSLAREQFF. This chain uses TRBV5-1 with TRBJ2-1; no clear D gene. The CDR3 extends over 11 amino acids. Germline lookup yields CDR1 SGHRS and CDR2 YFSETQ. Trimming pared 2 bases from V and 10 bases from J, leaving 7 bases between. The entire variable domain, with the rest obtained from reference TRBV5-1 and TRBJ2-1, is as follows: KAGVTQTPRYLIKTRGQQVTLSCSPISGHRSVSWYQQTPGQGLQFLFEYFSETQRNKGNFPGRFSGRQFSNSRSEMNVSTLELGDSALYLCASSLAREQFFGPGTRLTVL.

The chain links TRBV5-4 to TRBJ2-1, with a possible D match to TRBD2 (6 bases). The CDR3 contains 12 residues. V lost 4 bases to trimming and J lost 10 bases, with 12 bases between them. Germline CDR1 is SGHNT and CDR2 is YYREEE (reference sequence). The CDR3 region is CASSAPSVEQFF. The DNA for the CDR3 is TGTGCCAGCAGCGCGCCTAGCGTCGAGCAGTTCTTC.

The rearrangement joins TRBV2 to TRBJ2-7; no reliable D call. Trimming removed 3 bases from V and 0 bases from J, with 9 bases in between. This CDR3 spans 14 amino acids. Germline loops: CDR1 SNHLY, CDR2 FYNNEI. In DNA, the CDR3 is TGTGCCAGCAGTGATTGGGGATTCTCCTACGAGCAGTACTTC. Residues: CASSDWGFSYEQYF.

The V and J genes are TRBV5-1 and TRBJ2-7, with unresolved D. This CDR3 contains 15 residues. The V end lost 5 bases, the J end lost 1 base, and 16 bases lay between the germline ends. Per the germline V gene, CDR1 is SGHRS and CDR2 is YFSETQ. CDR3 sequence: CASSFFAGTSYEQYF. The CDR3 DNA reads as TGCGCCAGCAGTTTTTTTGCAGGAACATCCTACGAGCAGTACTTC.

The rearrangement uses TRBV15 and TRBJ2-1; 8 bases line up with TRBD2. With 4 bases clipped from V and 1 base from J, the junction kept 15 bases outside the gene matches. The CDR3 contains 19 residues. Germline V CDR1 and CDR2: LNHNV, YYDKDF (reference sequence). The DNA for the CDR3 is TGTGCCACCAGCAATACTCTTGTGAGCGGGAGAGGGTCCTACAATGAGCAGTTCTTC. Protein sequence: CATSNTLVSGRGSYNEQFF.

V and J are TRBV19 and TRBJ2-5; D not certain. From germline, CDR1 is LNHDA and CDR2 SQIVND (reference sequence). Between the trimmed V and J ends, which lost 4 bases and 2 bases, there was a span of 11 bases. The CDR3 is 14 amino acids. In nucleotides, the CDR3 is TGTGCCAGTAGTACAAGAGCCCTTCAAGAGACCCAGTACTTC. This codes for CASSTRALQETQYF. The full variable domain, its missing parts supplied by reference TRBV19 and TRBJ2-5, is DGGITQSPKYLFRKEGQNVTLSCEQNLNHDAMYWYRQDPGQGLRLIYYSQIVNDFQKGDIAEGYSVSREKKESFPLTVTSAQKNPTAFYLCASSTRALQETQYFGPGTRLLVL.

This sequence joins TRBV27 and TRBJ2-7; 7 bases line up with TRBD2. This CDR3 is built from 15 residues. Germline assignment: CDR1 MNHEY and CDR2 SMNVEV (reference sequence). The trim removed 6 bases at V and 0 bases at J, leaving 8 bases unmatched. The CDR3 DNA reads as TGTGCCAGCAGCTTAAGCGGGATCGCCTCCTACGAGCAGTACTTC. This translates into CASSLSGIASYEQYF.

The chain joins TRBV27 to TRBJ2-5, with no clear D. Germline lookup yields CDR1 MNHEY and CDR2 SMNVEV (reference sequence). CDR3 length equals 13 residues. The ends were cut back, 5 bases at V and 1 base at J, with 8 bases in the middle. CDR3 sequence reads: CASSPRVQETQYF. As DNA, the CDR3 is TGTGCCAGCAGTCCCCGGGTCCAAGAGACCCAGTACTTC.

This rearrangement joins TRBV7-2 to TRBJ2-7; 7 bases agree with TRBD1. V trimming: 4 bases; J trimming: 4 bases; junction bases outside the gene matches: 10. The CDR3 extends over 15 amino acids. The germline V gene has CDR1 SGHTA and CDR2 FQGNSA. CDR3 protein: CASSWRGTAQYEQYF. CDR3 DNA sequence: TGTGCCAGCAGCTGGCGTGGGACAGCTCAGTACGAGCAGTACTTC. Supplemented by reference TRBV7-2 and TRBJ2-7, the full variable domain reads GAGVSQSPSNKVTEKGKDVELRCDPISGHTALYWYRQSLGQGLEFLIYFQGNSAPDKSGLPSDRFSAERTGGSVSTLTIQRTQQEDSAVYLCASSWRGTAQYEQYFGPGTRLTVT.

The chain recombines TRBV7-3 with TRBJ1-1; 11 nucleotides line up with TRBD1. The germline CDR1 and CDR2 sequences are SGHTA and FQGTGA. The V and J ends lost 1 base and 13 bases, in that order; junction bases with no gene match: 17. There are 17 residues in the CDR3. The DNA for the CDR3 is TGTGCCAGCAGCTTAATGGGACAGGGGGGTCGGACAGGGCTCATTTTCTTT. Translation gives CASSLMGQGGRTGLIFF. Based on the CDR3 plus reference TRBV7-3 and TRBJ1-1, the full variable domain is GAGVSQTPSNKVTEKGKYVELRCDPISGHTALYWYRQSLGQGPEFLIYFQGTGAADDSGLPNDRFFAVRPEGSVSTLKIQRTERGDSAVYLCASSLMGQGGRTGLIFFGQGTRLTVV.